One T cell receptor beta chain is described in this entry. Its antigen remains unknown. This sample is part of a study of blood T cells in healthy people across ages. Next came a second PCR, run for about 7 to 12 cycles, which used a sample-barcoded 5' primer along with a J-beta primer mix. Unique molecular identifiers of 12 random nucleotides labeled each cDNA. At least 3 million CDR3-containing paired-end reads were obtained per sample. Via MiXCR, TCRdb re-called the 5' RACE reads, giving one row per CDR3 protein. The table has 1.5 million to 1.8 million distinct CDR3 sequences, about 42% seen once. Findings of the study overall: CMV status of donors was unknown, possibly confounding expanded clonotype changes.

CDR1 is SQVTM and CDR2 is ANQGSEA in the germline V gene. V lost 7 bases and J lost 3; bases outside the gene matches: 3. The CDR3 consists of 12 residues. Sequenced sample: blood. This chain uses TRBV29-1 with TRBJ2-1; 7 bases are a match to TRBD1. The receptor was derived from a woman between 18 and 29 years old in good health. CDR3 coding DNA: TGCAGCGCGGGACAGCTCTACAATGAGCAGTTCTTC. Amino acids: CSAGQLYNEQFF.